The T cell receptor beta chain described here comes from a study of T cells in Graves' hyperthyroidism and ophthalmopathy. This clonotype was seen ten or more times. RNA transcripts yielded amplified TCR beta CDR3 regions. Initially, a first-round RT-PCR of the TCR CDR3 employed the HTBI primer set. MiXCR, applied by TCRdb to the multiplex PCR reads, yields one record per CDR3 protein. This table holds 340,000 or so distinct CDR3 sequences, 21% found once. V lost 8 bases and J 2 bases, leaving 12 bases between the germline ends. The CDR3 spans 14 residues. In germline, CDR1 is SNHLY, CDR2 FYNNEI. V is TRBV2 and J is TRBJ1-4; no reliable D call. This receptor was identified in a woman aged 50 to 65 with Graves' hyperthyroidism. The sample taken for sequencing was blood. Here the CDR3 reads CASRRDGTNEKLFF. In DNA, the CDR3 is TGTGCCAGCCGGCGAGACGGCACTAATGAAAAACTGTTTTTT. Together with reference TRBV2 and TRBJ1-4, the CDR3 gives the full variable domain: EPEVTQTPSHQVTQMGQEVILRCVPISNHLYFYWYRQILGQKVEFLVSFYNNEISEKSEIFDDQFSVERPDGSNFTLKIRSTKLEDSAMYFCASRRDGTNEKLFFGSGTQLSVL.